A single T cell receptor (beta chain) is shown here with its context. The data belong to a study of tumor-infiltrating T cells and Merkel cell polyomavirus. Study background: The T cells studied were KLL-specific CD8+ cells against Merkel polyomavirus.

Robust Merkel cell polyomavirus Large T antigen positivity by immunohistochemistry was seen in all patients' tumors. Germline loops: CDR1 MDHEN, CDR2 SYDVKM. CDR3 size: 12 residues. Here immunoSEQ multiplex PCR was the method, and the copy in TCRdb shows in-frame clones only, minus some. The table has 20,000 to 25,000 clones, roughly nine tenths seen once; the top ten hold 2.5% to 3.5%. The sequencing input was lymph node tissue. This TCR was sampled from a man aged 45-65 years with Merkel cell carcinoma. V and J are TRBV28 and TRBJ1-5; D is unclear. The chain's CDR3 is CAAGVSNQPQHF. As DNA, the CDR3 is TGTGCGGCGGGAGTGAGCAATCAGCCCCAGCATTTT. Complete variable domain (other parts from reference TRBV28 and TRBJ1-5): DVKVTQSSRYLVKRTGEKVFLECVQDMDHENMFWYRQDPGLGLRLIYFSYDVKMKEKGDIPEGYSVSREKKERFSLILESASTNQTSMYLCAAGVSNQPQHFGDGTRLSIL.